This TCR beta chain was identified during a study of blood T cell repertoires in COVID-19. Trimming cost V 0 bases and J 0 bases, with 7 bases left between them. Germline lookup yields CDR1 SGHRS and CDR2 YFSETQ. This CDR3 has 15 residues. The study assigned cohorts using participant-reported clinical history. Assay: immunoSEQ multiplex PCR; the TCRdb copy retains only in-frame clones and omits some. Here the sample spans fewer than 250,000 clones, over 80% being singletons. The source is a woman in her twenties or thirties with acute COVID-19. The rearrangement joins TRBV5-1 to TRBJ1-3; D unresolved. The sequenced sample was PBMCs or T cells enriched from blood (not recorded which). In nucleotides, the CDR3 is TGCGCCAGCAGCTTGGGTCAGGACTCTGGAAACACCATATATTTT. Encoded protein: CASSLGQDSGNTIYF.